What follows are 27 T cell receptor beta chains derived from one specimen sequenced in a study of regulatory and conventional T cells in RAG deficiency. Method: immunoSEQ multiplex PCR; TCRdb's copy keeps in-frame clones and lacks some. The sample consists of roughly 29,000 clones, around nine tenths of them appearing once. Genomic DNA came from blood regulatory T cells gated CD4+ CD25-high CD127-low. The sample was also linked to a second study, of regulatory T cells. That paper notes: Amplification used 52 TRBV primers and 13 TRBJ primers.

Specimen: Tregs sorted from blood. Receptor source: a human donor in good health.

The genes are TRBV28 and TRBJ1-3; tentatively, D is TRBD1 (6 bases). V lost 6 bases to trimming and J lost 8 bases, with 20 bases between them. The CDR3 runs 15 residues. Germline V gives CDR1 MDHEN, CDR2 SYDVKM. CDR3 sequence (DNA): TGTGCCAGCAGGCCCGCGGGGGCGGCCGTGGACACCATATATTTT. This encodes CASRPAGAAVDTIYF.

In this sample, this clone turned up once. The chain uses TRBV18 and TRBJ1-4; D is uncertain. This CDR3 region has 14 residues. Germline CDR1 is KGHSH and CDR2 is LQKENI. The V end was cut by 0 bases, the J end by 0 bases, with 2 bases between. Here the CDR3 DNA reads TGTGCCAGCTCACCACCTGCAACTAATGAAAAACTGTTTTTT. Its translation: CASSPPATNEKLFF.

This clone is categorized as medium-sized. The chain couples TRBV2 to TRBJ1-2, with a possible D match to TRBD1 (5 bases). Germline lookup yields CDR1 SNHLY and CDR2 FYNNEI. Trimming pared 7 bases from V and 1 base from J, leaving 10 bases between. The CDR3 totals 13 residues. The CDR3 region has the DNA TGTGCCAGCATATCGAGGGGTAACTATGGCTACACCTTC. It codes for CASISRGNYGYTF.

This sequence joins TRBV6-5 and TRBJ1-5; TRBD1 agrees at 12 bases. Trimming removed 6 bases from V and 7 bases from J; junction bases left unmatched: 7. The V gene's germline CDR1 is MNHEY and CDR2 SVGAGI. This CDR3 spans 15 amino acids. The CDR3 loop reads CASRGGTGGWQPQHF. The CDR3 DNA reads as TGTGCCAGCAGAGGAGGGACAGGGGGCTGGCAGCCCCAGCATTTT.

The count of this clone is one. The rearrangement uses TRBV7-2 and TRBJ1-2; D perhaps matches TRBD1 (6 bases). CDR3 length: 15 residues. With 5 bases removed from V and 11 bases from J, the gap between germline ends came to 24 bases. CDR1 is SGHTA, CDR2 FQGNSA, per germline. CDR3 amino acids: CASSPFIGGAVGYTF. The CDR3 DNA reads as TGTGCCAGCAGCCCGTTTATTGGGGGCGCAGTTGGGTACACCTTC.

The chain recombines TRBV7-9 with TRBJ2-1; no reliable D call. CDR1 and CDR2 (germline): SEHNR, FQNEAQ (reference sequence). The CDR3 has 16 residues. Between the trimmed V and J ends, which lost 5 bases and 6 bases, there was a span of 20 bases. CDR3 sequence reads: CASSPLNKPSINEQFF. The CDR3 DNA sequence: TGTGCCAGCAGCCCCCTAAATAAACCTTCTATCAATGAGCAGTTCTTC.

The genes are TRBV19 and TRBJ2-3, with D possibly matching TRBD2 (6 bases). The CDR3 consists of 16 residues. Germline V gene lookup returns CDR1 LNHDA and CDR2 SQIVND (reference sequence). The V end was cut by 3 bases, the J end by 3 bases, with 16 bases between. Here the CDR3 reads CASSMGRLVSTDTQYF. CDR3 DNA: TGTGCCAGTAGTATGGGGCGACTAGTATCAACAGATACGCAGTATTTT.

The chain couples TRBV9 to TRBJ1-5; D is perhaps TRBD1 (6 bases). V lost 7 bases to trimming and J lost 3 bases, with 20 bases between them. CDR3 length equals 16 residues. Germline assignment: CDR1 SGDLS and CDR2 YYNGEE. DNA for the CDR3: TGTGCCAGCGTGACAGGAGATGGCCTCCTCAATCAGCCCCAGCATTTT. It yields the protein CASVTGDGLLNQPQHF.

The V and J genes are TRBV19 and TRBJ2-5, with D perhaps matching TRBD2 (5 bases). CDR3 length: 14 amino acids. Germline V CDR1 and CDR2: LNHDA, SQIVND (reference sequence). The V end was cut by 10 bases, the J end by 2 bases, with 17 bases between. In DNA, the CDR3 is TGTGCCACCAGAACCGCGGGCAGTCAAGAGACCCAGTACTTC. Its translation: CATRTAGSQETQYF.

The chain has TRBV4-1 and TRBJ2-6; 8 bases are shared with TRBD1. The CDR3 has 17 residues. The junction had 5 bases not matched to a gene; V was cut back by 2 bases and J by 2 bases. Per germline, CDR1 MGHRA and CDR2 YSYEKL. Here the CDR3 DNA reads TGCGCCAGCAGCCAACCACAGGGGGACGCTGGGGCCAACGTCCTGACTTTC. Translated, it gives CASSQPQGDAGANVLTF.

This chain uses TRBV5-6 with TRBJ2-5; no clear D gene. The length of the CDR3 is 15 residues. The germline CDR1 and CDR2 sequences are SGHDT and YYEEEE. V was pared by 2 bases and J by 7 bases, with 18 bases between. The CDR3 region is CASSFGTLFRVTQYF. CDR3 nucleotides: TGTGCCAGCAGCTTTGGCACACTGTTCCGAGTGACCCAGTACTTC.

This chain connects TRBV28 to TRBJ2-4, with D possibly being TRBD1 (6 bases). With 7 bases removed from V and 8 bases from J, the gap between germline ends came to 18 bases. The germline V gene encodes CDR1 MDHEN and CDR2 SYDVKM. The CDR3 has 14 residues. The CDR3: CASKQGTGSDIQYF. The CDR3 DNA follows: TGTGCCAGCAAACAAGGAACAGGGTCAGACATTCAGTACTTC. Full variable domain (remainder filled in from reference TRBV28 and TRBJ2-4): DVKVTQSSRYLVKRTGEKVFLECVQDMDHENMFWYRQDPGLGLRLIYFSYDVKMKEKGDIPEGYSVSREKKERFSLILESASTNQTSMYLCASKQGTGSDIQYFGAGTRLSVL.

The genes are TRBV27 and TRBJ1-5, with 12 bases matching TRBD1. There are 19 residues in the CDR3. Per the germline V gene, CDR1 is MNHEY and CDR2 is SMNVEV (reference sequence). Unmatched junction bases numbered 10, after V lost 1 base and J lost 3 bases. The CDR3 is CASSLFSVGTGGLNQPQHF. For the CDR3, the DNA is TGTGCCAGCAGTTTATTCTCGGTCGGGACAGGGGGCCTCAATCAGCCCCAGCATTTT.

This chain connects TRBV14 to TRBJ2-5; D gene ambiguous. Trimming stripped 4 bases from V and 5 bases from J, with 14 bases between. Germline V gene sequence: CDR1 SGHDN, CDR2 FVKESK. CDR3 length: 14 residues. The CDR3 loop is CASSPLNTGETQYF. The CDR3 nucleotides read TGTGCCAGCAGCCCCCTGAACACCGGGGAGACCCAGTACTTC.

The chain combines TRBV5-4 with TRBJ2-1, with D tentatively TRBD1 (6 bases). The length of the CDR3 is 16 residues. Trimming took 0 bases from V and 4 from J, leaving 14 bases between them. Germline V gene data show CDR1 as SGHNT and CDR2 as YYREEE (reference sequence). CDR3 region: CASSLAGGGPYNEQFF. The CDR3 nucleotides are TGTGCCAGCAGCTTGGCCGGTGGGGGCCCTTACAATGAGCAGTTCTTC. The complete variable domain, with remaining parts taken from reference TRBV5-4 and TRBJ2-1, reads ETGVTQSPTHLIKTRGQQVTLRCSSQSGHNTVSWYQQALGQGPQFIFQYYREEENGRGNFPPRFSGLQFPNYSSELNVNALELDDSALYLCASSLAGGGPYNEQFFGPGTRLTVL.

The rearrangement joins TRBV5-1 to TRBJ2-3, with 7 bases that match TRBD2. Trimming cost V 7 bases and J 1 base; bases outside gene matches: 9. The CDR3 extends over 15 amino acids. Germline V gene lookup returns CDR1 SGHRS and CDR2 YFSETQ. The chain's CDR3 is CASGTRGYRTDTQYF. The CDR3 DNA is TGCGCCAGCGGGACGCGGGGGTATCGCACAGATACGCAGTATTTT.

The chain's CDR3 is CASSSRLAGGRETQYF. The CDR3 coding sequence is TGTGCCAGCAGCTCTCGCCTAGCGGGGGGGAGAGAGACCCAGTACTTC. This chain uses TRBV13 with TRBJ2-5; 12 bases are shared with TRBD2. The germline gives CDR1 PRHDT, CDR2 FYEKMQ (reference sequence). The ends lost 4 bases at V and 4 bases at J; junction bases unmatched: 7. The CDR3 extends over 16 amino acids.

This sequence joins TRBV18 and TRBJ2-4; perhaps TRBD2 as D (5 bases). V lost 2 bases and J 4 bases, leaving 9 bases between the germline ends. Germline CDR1 and CDR2: KGHSH and LQKENI. The CDR3 consists of 14 residues. The chain's CDR3 is CASSPGLIKNIQYF. The CDR3 coding sequence is TGTGCCAGCTCACCAGGACTGATTAAAAACATTCAGTACTTC.

For this clone: Different DNA sequences within this sample yield the same CDR3. This chain's CDR3 is CASSLGSSASTDTQYF. The CDR3 DNA is TGTGCCAGCAGCTTAGGATCATCCGCTAGCACAGATACGCAGTATTTT. The genes are TRBV11-2 and TRBJ2-3, with D unresolved. CDR3 size: 16 residues. Germline V gene data show CDR1 as SGHAT and CDR2 as FQNNGV. Deletions cut 1 base from V and 0 bases from J, with 11 bases between.

V usage is TRBV29-1 and J usage is TRBJ2-2; 9 bases agree with TRBD2. The CDR3 is 13 residues long. Germline V gene sequence: CDR1 SQVTM, CDR2 ANQGSEA. The trim removed 5 bases at V and 4 bases at J, leaving 2 bases unmatched. The CDR3 nucleotides read TGCAGCGTTCTGCGGGGGGGCACCGGGGAGCTGTTTTTT. It codes for CSVLRGGTGELFF.

The chain uses TRBV6-4 and TRBJ1-4; D uncertain. The germline gives CDR1 MRHNA, CDR2 SNTAGT. The CDR3 has 16 amino acids. V shed 0 bases and J shed 7 bases, with 15 bases lying between them. DNA for the CDR3: TGTGCCAGCAGTGACTCGGAGTATGGGAGGTGTGAAAAACTGTTTTTT. Its translation is CASSDSEYGRCEKLFF.

This clone was seen just once. The V call is TRBV2, the J call TRBJ2-3; D call uncertain. The germline gives CDR1 SNHLY, CDR2 FYNNEI. Trimming cost V 2 bases and J 1 base, with 4 bases left between them. The CDR3 has 13 residues. CDR3 in amino acids: CASSERGTDTQYF. CDR3 in DNA: TGTGCCAGCAGTGAAAGAGGCACAGATACGCAGTATTTT.

The rearrangement uses TRBV10-3 and TRBJ1-1; tentatively, D is TRBD1 (5 bases). The germline V and J ends were trimmed by 6 bases and 3 bases, with 14 bases remaining between them. The germline V gene encodes CDR1 ENHRY and CDR2 SYGVKD. CDR3 length equals 14 residues. The CDR3 DNA is TGTGCCATCAGCCAGCGGGGGAGAGACACTGAAGCTTTCTTT. Its translation: CAISQRGRDTEAFF.

The chain combines TRBV30 with TRBJ1-6; maybe TRBD1 (6 bases). Trimming stripped 1 base from V and 2 bases from J, with 9 bases between. This CDR3 has 15 amino acids. Per germline, CDR1 GTSNPN and CDR2 SVGIG (reference sequence). The CDR3 loop is CAWSERQAYNSPLHF. The CDR3 bases are TGTGCCTGGAGTGAGAGACAGGCCTATAATTCACCCCTCCACTTT.

The V gene is TRBV7-6, the J gene TRBJ1-4; D remains unclear. Germline V gives CDR1 SGHVS, CDR2 FNYEAQ. V was pared by 6 bases and J by 10 bases, with 9 bases between. This CDR3 region has 11 residues. The CDR3 spells CASSQTGKLFF. Written as DNA, the CDR3 is TGTGCCAGCAGTCAAACTGGAAAACTGTTTTTT.

J is TRBJ2-3 and V is TRBV6-6, with a weak D call TRBD1 (6 bases). CDR3 length: 16 amino acids. Germline V lookup: CDR1 MNHNY, CDR2 SVGAGI (reference sequence). Trimming stripped 0 bases from V and 4 bases from J, with 14 bases between. The CDR3 protein is CASSYSWYREADTQYF. In nucleotides, the CDR3 is TGTGCCAGCAGTTACTCTTGGTACAGGGAAGCAGATACGCAGTATTTT.

The chain combines TRBV19 with TRBJ1-6; 7 bases map to TRBD1. The CDR3 is 14 amino acids. V trimming: 10 bases; J trimming: 1 base; junction bases outside the gene matches: 4. CDR1 LNHDA and CDR2 SQIVND come from the germline V gene (reference sequence). This chain's CDR3 is CATGTASYNSPLHF. CDR3 sequence (DNA): TGTGCCACCGGGACAGCTTCCTATAATTCACCCCTCCACTTT.